This T cell receptor (beta chain) was captured by sequencing in a study of T cells in Graves' hyperthyroidism and ophthalmopathy. Overall study context: The authors collected peripheral blood at initial diagnosis, before any treatment. Findings and limits, study-wide: With a median lead of around 6.7 months before onset, the model predicted ophthalmopathy. Ophthalmopathy was separated from stable hyperthyroidism by a 13 V-J model.

Worth noting for this clonotype: Its antigen is undetermined.

This CDR3 has 15 residues. Germline CDR1 reads KGHDR; CDR2 reads SFDVKD. V was pared by 3 bases and J by 1 base, with 6 bases between. Researchers took RNA transcripts and amplified the TCR beta CDR3 regions from them. Carried out on the TCR CDR3, a first-round RT-PCR used the HTBI primer set. MiXCR, run by TCRdb on the multiplex PCR reads, gives a single entry per CDR3 protein. This sample has some 490,000 distinct CDR3 sequences, with roughly a sixth found just once. Sample: blood. The receptor was isolated from a woman in her twenties or thirties with Graves' ophthalmopathy. The chain employs TRBV24-1 and TRBJ2-6, with unresolved D. CDR3 sequence: CATSDAGSGANVLTF. CDR3 nucleotides: TGTGCCACCAGTGATGCTGGGTCTGGGGCCAACGTCCTGACTTTC.